This T cell receptor (beta chain) was recovered during a study of cytomegalovirus exposure and HLA in healthy donors. A word on this clone: Its antigen remains unknown.

Overall study results and limits: High specificity and sensitivity for cytomegalovirus status were reported for the classifier. Previously analyzed data showed that most TCR beta V segments were productive at a frequency of about 87% or about 30%. The authors judged a highly shared variant cluster likely a sequencing artifact.

This CDR3 is 15 amino acids long. The V gene's germline CDR1 is SGHAT and CDR2 FQNNGV. V gave up 6 bases and J gave up 2 bases; unmatched junction bases: 10. The primer mix had 60 Vbeta and 13 Jbeta primers. Sequenced by immunoSEQ multiplex PCR; TCRdb stores in-frame clones only, minus some. The sample consists of about 200,000 clones, roughly 85% of them appearing once. The donors, nominally healthy at sampling, likely had unrecorded immune exposures. Material for sequencing was PBMCs. This rearrangement joins TRBV11-2 to TRBJ2-7; 7 nucleotides align to TRBD2. The sequence derives from a woman aged 25 to 39 in good health and CMV-seropositive. The CDR3 is CASRSPGLPPYEQYF. The CDR3 DNA follows: TGTGCCAGCAGATCACCGGGACTACCCCCCTACGAGCAGTACTTC.